Listed here are 27 T cell receptor beta chains from one sample, sequenced in a study of Tregs in tolerant kidney transplant recipients. Assay used: immunoSEQ multiplex PCR; TCRdb lists only in-frame clones, some missing. The sample holds over 25,000 clones. The sequencing used CD8+ T cells from blood, collected before the transplant. These receptors originate from a human donor who received a combined kidney and bone marrow transplant.

With respect to this clone: The observed sequence ends 3 residues before the CDR3 terminus, with the missing tail filled in from the germline J gene. The V and J genes are TRBV6-1 and TRBJ1-3, with 7 bases fitting TRBD1. From germline, CDR1 is MNHNS and CDR2 SASEGT. The CDR3 is made up of 14 amino acids. J lost 7 bases, V lost 3 bases, and 6 bases had no gene match. The CDR3 loop reads CASSDIQGKNTIYF. CDR3 DNA, as far as it was read: TGTGCCAGCAGTGATATACAGGGGAAGAACACC.

Remarks on this clone: The DNA ends 3 residues before the CDR3 does, and the rest of the CDR3 is filled in from the germline J gene. The genes are TRBV13 and TRBJ2-7; 8 positions agree with TRBD2. Trimming at V came to 4 bases and at J to 0 bases, leaving 2 bases not matched to a gene. CDR3 size: 14 residues. Germline V lookup: CDR1 PRHDT, CDR2 FYEKMQ (reference sequence). The CDR3 sequence is CASSSSGSSYEQYF. The DNA read from the CDR3 is TGTGCCAGCAGCTCCAGCGGGAGCTCCTACGAG.

In the case of this clone: The read falls 3 residues short of the CDR3 end, and the missing part is taken from the germline J gene. The J gene is TRBJ1-1, the V gene TRBV7-8; D is uncertain. V was pared by 0 bases and J by 1 base, with 9 bases between. Germline V CDR1 and CDR2: SGHVS, FQNEAQ. The CDR3 loop spans 15 amino acids. The CDR3 bases that were read are TGTGCCAGCAGCTTAGCCCAGTATGGGAACACTGAA. Residues: CASSLAQYGNTE. The full CDR3 sequence reads CASSLAQYGNTEAFF. The full variable domain, in which reference TRBV7-8 and TRBJ1-1 provide the parts outside the CDR3, is GAGVSQSPRYKVAKRGQDVALRCDPISGHVSLFWYQQALGQGPEFLTYFQNEAQLDKSGLPSDRFFAERPEGSVSTLKIQRTQQEDSAVYLCASSLAQYGNTEAFFGQGTRLTVV.

A remark on this clone: The DNA ends 3 residues before the CDR3 does, and the rest of the CDR3 is filled in from the germline J gene. The chain combines TRBV7-6 with TRBJ2-7; no clear D. Trimming pared 2 bases from V and 1 base from J, leaving 6 bases between. The CDR3 has 13 amino acids. Per germline, CDR1 SGHVS and CDR2 FNYEAQ. The CDR3 here is CASSLPGSYEQYF. The DNA read from the CDR3 is TGTGCCAGCAGCTTACCCGGGTCCTACGAG.

As regards this clone: The read ends 3 residues early relative to the CDR3; the germline J gene fills the gap. The chain links TRBV7-2 to TRBJ2-7; D is undetermined. Germline CDR1 is SGHTA and CDR2 is FQGNSA. The CDR3 is 12 amino acids. V was clipped by 2 bases and J by 2 bases, with 4 bases between them. The CDR3 sequence is CASSLLAYEQYF. The sequenced CDR3 bases are TGTGCCAGCAGCTTACTAGCCTACGAG.

A word on this clone: The CDR3 end falls 3 residues outside the read, so it is completed with the germline J gene. The J gene is TRBJ1-5, the V gene TRBV19, with 8 bases fitting TRBD1. Trimming at V came to 6 bases and at J to 6 bases, leaving 13 bases not matched to a gene. This CDR3 has 16 amino acids. Germline lookup yields CDR1 LNHDA and CDR2 SQIVND (reference sequence). The sequenced part of the CDR3 DNA is TGTGCCAGTAGCCTTACCCAACAGGGGGGAGGTCAGCCC. Its protein is CASSLTQQGGGQP. In full, the CDR3 is CASSLTQQGGGQPQHF.

In regard to this clone: The sequenced fragment ends 3 residues before the CDR3 boundary, so the rest is inferred from the germline J gene. J is TRBJ1-1 and V is TRBV5-6; weak D call: TRBD1 (5 bases). The CDR3 spans 13 residues. Germline V CDR1 and CDR2: SGHDT, YYEEEE. V was trimmed by 4 bases and J by 4 bases, leaving 11 bases between them. Incomplete CDR3 DNA: TGTGCCAGCAGCGGAACAGGCGGCACTGAA. Amino acid sequence: CASSGTGGTE. From start to end, the CDR3 is CASSGTGGTEAFF.

About this clone: The missing CDR3 end, 3 residues past where the read stops, is filled in from the germline J gene. This sequence joins TRBV6-2 or TRBV6-3 and TRBJ2-1; maybe TRBD2 (5 bases). Germline V lookup: CDR1 MNHEY, CDR2 SVGEGT. This CDR3 has 14 residues. V was shortened by 3 bases and J by 6 bases, with 12 bases between the two germline ends. This chain's CDR3 is CASSYYSATNEQFF. The covered CDR3 bases are TGTGCCAGCAGTTATTATAGCGCCACCAATGAG.

Turning to this clone: The read comes to an end 3 residues before the CDR3 does, leaving the germline J gene to fill in the end. This rearrangement joins TRBV19 to TRBJ1-1; 7 bases fit TRBD1. This CDR3 has 13 amino acids. The V gene's germline CDR1 is LNHDA and CDR2 SQIVND (reference sequence). V lost 3 bases to trimming and J lost 7 bases; unmatched junction nucleotides: 5. This chain's CDR3 is CASSMTGKIEAFF. The CDR3 DNA, read in part, is TGTGCCAGTAGTATGACAGGGAAGATTGAA.

Note on this clone: The CDR3 goes on 3 residues after the read ends, and that part is filled in from the germline J gene. The J gene is TRBJ2-5, the V gene TRBV2; maybe TRBD1 (6 bases). Germline V gene sequence: CDR1 SNHLY, CDR2 FYNNEI. Deletions cut 6 bases from V and 5 bases from J, with 16 bases between. This CDR3 is built from 14 residues. The part of the CDR3 DNA that was read is TGTGCCAGCAGACGAGACAGGCCCCAGGAGACC. It specifies CASRRDRPQET. In full, the CDR3 reads CASRRDRPQETQYF.

To note about this clone: Coverage ceases 3 residues before the CDR3 finishes, and the germline J gene fills in the end. The chain carries TRBV6-4 and TRBJ2-3; 10 bases align to TRBD1. CDR1 and CDR2 (germline): MRHNA, SNTAGT. The CDR3 covers 17 residues. With 2 bases clipped from V and 1 base from J, the junction kept 6 bases outside the gene matches. The chain's CDR3 is CASSDLGTGDGTDTQYF. The CDR3 DNA, read in part, is TGTGCCAGCAGTGACCTGGGGACAGGGGATGGCACAGATACG.

Comment on this clone: Read coverage stops 3 residues before the CDR3 terminus; the germline J gene supplies the remainder. The gene calls are TRBV6-2 or TRBV6-3 and TRBJ2-2; D not certain. The CDR3 is 13 amino acids. The V gene's germline CDR1 is MNHEY and CDR2 SVGEGT. V was shortened by 5 bases and J by 4 bases, with 8 bases between the two germline ends. The CDR3 loop is CASSPRITGELFF. The CDR3 bases that were read are TGTGCCAGCAGTCCGCGGATCACCGGGGAG.

As for this clone: Sequencing ends 3 residues short of the CDR3 end; the germline J gene provides the rest. The rearrangement joins TRBV2 to TRBJ1-2, with D possibly TRBD1 on 5 matching bases. There are 10 residues in the CDR3. Per germline, CDR1 SNHLY and CDR2 FYNNEI. The germline V and J ends were trimmed by 6 bases and 7 bases, with 6 bases remaining between them. CDR3 DNA, as far as it was read: TGTGCCAGCAGCGGGGGTGGC. This encodes CASSGGG. The entire CDR3 protein is CASSGGGYTF.

As to this clone: The read ends 3 residues shy of where the CDR3 ends; the end is completed using the germline J gene. The chain carries TRBV29-1 and TRBJ1-2; 10 bases are shared with TRBD1. The CDR3 totals 17 residues. Germline V gene data show CDR1 as SQVTM and CDR2 as ANQGSEA. With 2 bases clipped from V and 3 bases from J, the junction kept 12 bases outside the gene matches. The DNA read from the CDR3 is TGCAGCGTTGAACAAAGTTCCGGGACAGGGGCCTACTATGGC. This sequence encodes CSVEQSSGTGAYYG. The full CDR3 is CSVEQSSGTGAYYGYTF.

In the case of this clone: The CDR3 end lies 3 residues beyond the end of the read and is filled in from the germline J gene. The sample carries other DNA sequences with the same CDR3. This chain joins TRBV19 and TRBJ2-7; D remains ambiguous. Trimming pared 1 base from V and 1 base from J, leaving 8 bases between. Germline loops: CDR1 LNHDA, CDR2 SQIVND (reference sequence). The CDR3 extends over 14 amino acids. CDR3 DNA, as far as it was read: TGTGCCAGTAGTATAGGAGCCGGGTCCTACGAG. Residues: CASSIGAGSYE. The entire CDR3 sequence reads CASSIGAGSYEQYF.

Turning to this clone: The CDR3 end falls 3 residues outside the read, so it is completed with the germline J gene. The chain uses TRBV5-6 and TRBJ2-7; weak D call: TRBD1 (6 bases). Germline CDR1 and CDR2: SGHDT and YYEEEE. The CDR3 has 14 amino acids. Trimming removed 3 bases from V and 0 bases from J, with 10 bases in between. The chain's CDR3 is CASSYPGASYEQYF. The part of the CDR3 DNA that was read is TGTGCCAGCAGCTACCCAGGGGCCTCCTACGAG. Together with reference TRBV5-6 and TRBJ2-7, the CDR3 gives the full variable domain: DAGVTQSPTHLIKTRGQQVTLRCSPKSGHDTVSWYQQALGQGPQFIFQYYEEEERQRGNFPDRFSGHQFPNYSSELNVNALLLGDSALYLCASSYPGASYEQYFGPGTRLTVT.

Points on this clone: The read falls 3 residues short of the CDR3 end, and the missing part is taken from the germline J gene. This chain connects TRBV2 to TRBJ2-1; 8 bases agree with TRBD2. The V gene end was trimmed by 3 bases and the J gene end by 0 bases; junction bases not matched to a gene: 7. Germline CDR1 reads SNHLY; CDR2 reads FYNNEI. The CDR3 extends over 17 amino acids. CDR3 region: CASSDPPGGGSYNEQFF. The sequenced part of the CDR3 DNA is TGTGCCAGCAGTGATCCCCCGGGAGGGGGCTCCTACAATGAG.

Of note for this clone: The read gets to within 3 residues of the CDR3 end, and the germline J gene fills in the rest. The J gene is TRBJ1-1, the V gene TRBV10-3; weak D call: TRBD1 (6 bases). The germline V gene encodes CDR1 ENHRY and CDR2 SYGVKD. CDR3 length: 17 residues. The DNA read from the CDR3 is TGTGCCATCAGTGAGTCGTCGGTTGGAGCAGGGGAAAACGTA. This sequence encodes CAISESSVGAGENV. In full, the CDR3 reads CAISESSVGAGENVAFF.

With regard to this clone: The read gets to within 3 residues of the CDR3 end, and the germline J gene fills in the rest. This chain uses TRBV23-1 with TRBJ1-5; maybe TRBD1 (6 bases). TRBV23-1 is given ORF status, its function remaining uncertain. This CDR3 has 18 amino acids. Trimming took 2 bases from V and 6 from J, leaving 23 bases between them. The CDR3 bases that were read are TGCGCCAGCAGTCAACACCCTACCACAGGGTTTCTTGGTCAGCCC. Protein: CASSQHPTTGFLGQP. The whole CDR3 sequence reads CASSQHPTTGFLGQPQHF.

Concerning this clone: Coverage ceases 3 residues before the CDR3 finishes, and the germline J gene fills in the end. The gene calls are TRBV18 and TRBJ2-1; 7 bases align to TRBD1. Germline V gene data show CDR1 as KGHSH and CDR2 as LQKENI. CDR3 length: 16 amino acids. Trimming at V came to 5 bases and at J to 0 bases, leaving 7 bases not matched to a gene. The CDR3 reads CASSRQGPSSYNEQFF. The covered CDR3 bases are TGTGCCAGCTCAAGACAGGGACCTAGCTCCTACAATGAG.

A word on this clone: The read is 3 residues too short to cover the CDR3 end, so that end is filled in from the germline J gene. This rearrangement joins TRBV14 to TRBJ1-2, with D tentatively TRBD1 (5 bases). This CDR3 comprises 15 residues. Trimming shortened V by 0 bases and J by 5 bases, and 13 bases separated the two germline ends. The germline V gene has CDR1 SGHDN and CDR2 FVKESK. The sequenced part of the CDR3 DNA is TGTGCCAGCAGCCAAGATATGGCAGGGCCGTATGGC. It is translated as CASSQDMAGPYG. The whole CDR3 reads CASSQDMAGPYGYTF.

About this clone: The read stops 3 residues short of the end of the CDR3; the missing end is completed from the germline J gene. The chain has TRBV6-1 and TRBJ2-3; D is possibly TRBD1 (5 bases). V lost 2 bases and J lost 0, with 12 bases in between. The germline CDR1 and CDR2 sequences are MNHNS and SASEGT. The CDR3 contains 16 residues. The CDR3 reads CASSEFPQGSTDTQYF. Incomplete CDR3 DNA: TGTGCCAGCAGTGAATTTCCCCAGGGAAGCACAGATACG.

Worth noting for this clone: The missing CDR3 end, 3 residues past where the read stops, is filled in from the germline J gene. V usage is TRBV30 and J usage is TRBJ2-7; D perhaps matches TRBD1 (5 bases). The CDR3 consists of 14 residues. Deletions cut 3 bases from V and 1 base from J, with 13 bases between. Germline V lookup: CDR1 GTSNPN, CDR2 SVGIG (reference sequence). CDR3 bases read: TGTGCCTGGAGGGACCTACAGGAATCCTACGAG. Translation gives CAWRDLQESYE. The entire CDR3 is CAWRDLQESYEQYF.

Comments on this clone: From the germline J gene comes the end of the CDR3, since the read stops 3 residues before it. The chain carries TRBV5-6 and TRBJ2-7; TRBD1 matches at 9 bases. In germline, CDR1 is SGHDT, CDR2 YYEEEE. This CDR3 contains 15 residues. The V segment lost 2 bases and the J segment 3 bases; nucleotides outside the gene matches: 6. CDR3 bases read: TGTGCCAGCAGCTTCCCGGACAGGGGCTTCTACGAG. Its translation: CASSFPDRGFYE. The full CDR3 reads CASSFPDRGFYEQYF.

About this clone: An end of the junction does not agree with germline; a read error may underlie this. The observed sequence ends 3 residues before the CDR3 terminus, with the missing tail filled in from the germline J gene. Other DNA sequences in the sample encode the same CDR3. The chain employs TRBV18 and TRBJ1-1; the match to TRBD1 covers 9 bases. The CDR3 contains 14 residues. Germline V gene data show CDR1 as KGHSH and CDR2 as LQKENI. This CDR3 is CASSPGQGNTEAFF. The DNA read from the CDR3 is TGCGCCAGCTCACCGGGACAGGGGAACACTGAA.

CDR3 bases read: TGCAGCGTTGAGACAGGGACAGCTGAA. Translation: CSVETGTAE. The whole CDR3 region reads CSVETGTAEAFF. J is TRBJ1-1 and V is TRBV29-1; 7 positions agree with TRBD1. The CDR3 is cut off 3 residues early in the read; its end comes from the germline J gene. The CDR3 extends over 12 amino acids. V shed 3 bases and J 6 bases; nucleotides not matched to a gene: 4. Per the germline V gene, CDR1 is SQVTM and CDR2 is ANQGSEA.

About this clone: The read ends 3 residues before the CDR3 terminus; that terminus is restored from the germline J gene. This sequence joins TRBV6-1 and TRBJ2-3; D might be TRBD2 (6 bases). V lost 5 bases, J lost 1 base, and 10 bases lay in between. This CDR3 is 14 amino acids long. Germline values: CDR1 MNHNS, CDR2 SASEGT. The CDR3 spells CASSQERGTDTQYF. The part of the CDR3 DNA that was read is TGTGCCAGCAGTCAAGAGCGGGGCACAGATACG.